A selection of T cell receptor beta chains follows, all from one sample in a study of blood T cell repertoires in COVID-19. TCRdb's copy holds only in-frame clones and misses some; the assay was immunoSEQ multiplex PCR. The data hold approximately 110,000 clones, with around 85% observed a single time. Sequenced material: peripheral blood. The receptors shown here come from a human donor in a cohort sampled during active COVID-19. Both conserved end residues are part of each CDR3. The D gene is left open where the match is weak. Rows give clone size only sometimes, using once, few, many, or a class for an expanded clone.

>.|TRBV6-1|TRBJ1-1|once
TGTGCCAGCAGTGAAAGACCGGGGACTGAAGCTTTCTTT
CASSERPGTEAFF
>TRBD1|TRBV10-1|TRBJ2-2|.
TGCGCCAGCTCCCGGGACAGGGTTGGCGGGGAGCTGTTTTTT
CASSRDRVGGELFF
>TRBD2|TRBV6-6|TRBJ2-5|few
TGTGCCAGCAGTTATGGGCGGGGGGTAGAGACCCAGTACTTC
CASSYGRGVETQYF
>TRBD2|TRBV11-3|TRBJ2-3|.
TGTGCCAGCAGCGGAGCGGGGGGTTTGGATACGCAGTATTTT
CASSGAGGLDTQYF
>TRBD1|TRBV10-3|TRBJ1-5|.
TGTGCCATCAGTAGGACAGGCCGGCCCCAGCATTTT
CAISRTGRPQHF
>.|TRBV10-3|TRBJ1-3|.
TGTGCCACCCGACAGTCACTGAGCTCTGGAAACACCATATATTTT
CATRQSLSSGNTIYF
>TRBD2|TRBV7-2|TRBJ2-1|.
TGTGCCAGCAGCTTCGCGAGCGGGGGCCCGGTTGAGCAGTTCTTC
CASSFASGGPVEQFF
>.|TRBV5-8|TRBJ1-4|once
TGTGCCAGCCCCCCGGGGGGAAAACTGTTTTTT
CASPPGGKLFF
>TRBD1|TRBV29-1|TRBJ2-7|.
TGCAGCGTTGGACAGGGGCTCAACGAGCAGTACTTC
CSVGQGLNEQYF
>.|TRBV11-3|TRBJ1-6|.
TGTGCCAGCAGCTTATCCGGGAATTCACCCCTCCACTTT
CASSLSGNSPLHF
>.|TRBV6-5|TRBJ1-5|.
TGTGCCAGCAGACGGACAGTCAATCAGCCCCAGCATTTT
CASRRTVNQPQHF
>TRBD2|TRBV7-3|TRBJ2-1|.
TGTGCCAGCAGCCCCCGTGCCGGGACTACCTACAATGAGCAGTTCTTC
CASSPRAGTTYNEQFF
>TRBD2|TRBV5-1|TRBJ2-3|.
TGCGCCAGCAGCCTCCGGACTAGCGGGGTCGATGGAGATACGCAGTATTTT
CASSLRTSGVDGDTQYF
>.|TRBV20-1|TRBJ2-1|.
TGCAGTGCTAGTGGAACAACTAGTACATCCCACAATGAGCAGTTCTTC
CSASGTTSTSHNEQFF
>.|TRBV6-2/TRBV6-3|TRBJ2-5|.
TGTGCCAGCAGTTACCAGGGGAAGACCCAGTACTTC
CASSYQGKTQYF
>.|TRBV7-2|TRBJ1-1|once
TGTGCCAGCAGCTTCACAGAGAACACTGAAGCTTTCTTT
CASSFTENTEAFF
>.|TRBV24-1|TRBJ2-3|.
TGTGCCACCAGTGATGTCGGGGTACCCACAGATACGCAGTATTTT
CATSDVGVPTDTQYF
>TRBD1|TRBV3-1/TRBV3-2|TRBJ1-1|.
TGTGCCAGCAGCCCTCTAGGACAGGGGAGTGAAGCTTTCTTT
CASSPLGQGSEAFF
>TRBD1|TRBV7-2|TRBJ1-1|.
TGTGCCAGCAGCTTAGCGGGACAGGGCGGAGACACTGAAGCTTTCTTT
CASSLAGQGGDTEAFF
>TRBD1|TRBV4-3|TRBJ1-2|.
TGCGCCAGCAGCCACGGACAGGGTGGGAACTATGGCTACACCTTC
CASSHGQGGNYGYTF
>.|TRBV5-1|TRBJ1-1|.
TGCGCCAGCAACGCCTGGGGCTCTTCGCTTGAAGCTTTCTTT
CASNAWGSSLEAFF
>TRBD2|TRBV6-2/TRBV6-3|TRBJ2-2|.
TGTGCCAGCAGTTACTCGACTAGCGGGGGGGCCATCACCGGGGAGCTGTTTTTT
CASSYSTSGGAITGELFF
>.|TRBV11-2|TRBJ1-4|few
TGTGCCAGCTTCGGTCCCCCCAGAGGGAAACTGTTTTTT
CASFGPPRGKLFF
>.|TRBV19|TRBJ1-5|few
TGTGCCAGTAGTGAGGGTTGGGGCAATCAGCCCCAGCATTTT
CASSEGWGNQPQHF
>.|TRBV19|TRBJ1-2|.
TGTGCCAGTAGCCCCATGGAGTTCTCCTATGGCTACACCTTC
CASSPMEFSYGYTF
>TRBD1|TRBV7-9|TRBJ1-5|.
TGTGCCAGCAGCTTAGAAGGACAGGCGCATCAGCCCCAGCATTTT
CASSLEGQAHQPQHF
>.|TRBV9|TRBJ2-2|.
TGTGCCAGCAGCGTAGAGGGGCCATCCGGGGAGCTGTTTTTT
CASSVEGPSGELFF
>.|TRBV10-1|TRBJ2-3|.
TGCGCCAGCAGTGAGTTTCTACCAGGGGAGGATACGCAGTATTTT
CASSEFLPGEDTQYF
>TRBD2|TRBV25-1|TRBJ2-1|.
TGTGCCAGCAGTTTAGCGGGGGCATCAAGCTCCTACAATGAGCAGTTCTTC
CASSLAGASSSYNEQFF
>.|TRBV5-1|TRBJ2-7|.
TGCGCCAGCAGCTTTTCACCCGTCGTAGACGAGCAGTACTTC
CASSFSPVVDEQYF
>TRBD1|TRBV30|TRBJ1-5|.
TGTGCCTGGAGTGCAGGGACAGGCAATCAGCCCCAGCATTTT
CAWSAGTGNQPQHF
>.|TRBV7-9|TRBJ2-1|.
TGTGCCAGCAGCTTAGTAGCCGGGTCCGAGGGCAATGAGCAGTTCTTC
CASSLVAGSEGNEQFF
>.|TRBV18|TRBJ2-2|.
TGTGCCAGCTCCCGAAATAGCTTGAAATCCCAAACCGGGGAGCTGTTTTTT
CASSRNSLKSQTGELFF
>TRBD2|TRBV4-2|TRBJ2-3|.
TGTGCCAGCAGCACCAGCGGGGGAGTCACAGATACGCAGTATTTT
CASSTSGGVTDTQYF
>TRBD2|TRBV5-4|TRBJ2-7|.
TGTGCCAGCAGCGGCGGGGGGGAAACCTACGAGCAGTACTTC
CASSGGGETYEQYF
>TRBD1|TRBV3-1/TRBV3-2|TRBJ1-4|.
TGTGCCAGCAGCCAAGTTCCGGGACAGGGGAATGAAAAACTGTTTTTT
CASSQVPGQGNEKLFF
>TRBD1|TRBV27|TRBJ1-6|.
TGTGCCAGCAGTTTATTCAGGGGGGAAAATTCACCCCTCCACTTT
CASSLFRGENSPLHF
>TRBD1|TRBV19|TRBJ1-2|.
TGTGCCAGTAGTAAACCGGGACAGGGGTACTATGGCTACACCTTC
CASSKPGQGYYGYTF
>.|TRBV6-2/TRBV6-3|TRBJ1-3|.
TGTGCCAGCAGCTCCCCCAGCAGGCGCTCTGGAAACACCATATATTTT
CASSSPSRRSGNTIYF
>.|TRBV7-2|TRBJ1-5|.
TGTGCCAGCAGCTTAGGGTTAGGACTGGCCAATCAGCCCCAGCATTTT
CASSLGLGLANQPQHF
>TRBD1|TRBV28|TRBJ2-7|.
TGTGCCAGCAGTTTAATACAGGGGAGTGGTTACTTC
CASSLIQGSGYF
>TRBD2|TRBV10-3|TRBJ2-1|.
TGTGCCATCAGCGGGACTAGCGGGGGGGCAGGTGAGCAGTTCTTC
CAISGTSGGAGEQFF
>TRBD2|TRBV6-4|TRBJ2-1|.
TGTGCCAGCAGTGAAGAGGGACTAGCGGGGGGGCCCACGCAGTTCTTC
CASSEEGLAGGPTQFF
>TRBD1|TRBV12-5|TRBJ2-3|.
TGTGCTAGTGGTTTGTACAGGGGTAGCACAGATACGCAGTATTTT
CASGLYRGSTDTQYF
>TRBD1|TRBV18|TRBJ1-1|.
TGTGCCAGCTCACCACTGGGACAGGAAGCTTTCTTT
CASSPLGQEAFF
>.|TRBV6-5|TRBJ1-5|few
TGTGCCAGCAGCCCCCTCGACAGGTACCACCAGCCCCAGCATTTT
CASSPLDRYHQPQHF